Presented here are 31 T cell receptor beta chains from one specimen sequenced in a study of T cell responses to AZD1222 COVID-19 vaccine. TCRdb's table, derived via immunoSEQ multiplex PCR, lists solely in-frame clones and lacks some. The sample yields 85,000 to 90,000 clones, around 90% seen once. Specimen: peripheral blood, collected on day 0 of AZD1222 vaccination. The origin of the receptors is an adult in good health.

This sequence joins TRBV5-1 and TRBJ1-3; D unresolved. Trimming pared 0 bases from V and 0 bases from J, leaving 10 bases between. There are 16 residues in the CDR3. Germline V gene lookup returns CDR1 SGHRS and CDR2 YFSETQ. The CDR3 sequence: CASSLDRQFSGNTIYF. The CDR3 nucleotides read TGCGCCAGCAGCTTGGATCGCCAGTTCTCTGGAAACACCATATATTTT.

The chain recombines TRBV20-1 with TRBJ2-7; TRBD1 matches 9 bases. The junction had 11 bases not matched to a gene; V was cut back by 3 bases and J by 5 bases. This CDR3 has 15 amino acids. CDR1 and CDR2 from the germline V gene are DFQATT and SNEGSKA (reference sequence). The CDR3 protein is CSASSGDRVFNEQYF. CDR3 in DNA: TGCAGTGCTAGTTCCGGGGACAGGGTTTTCAACGAGCAGTACTTC.

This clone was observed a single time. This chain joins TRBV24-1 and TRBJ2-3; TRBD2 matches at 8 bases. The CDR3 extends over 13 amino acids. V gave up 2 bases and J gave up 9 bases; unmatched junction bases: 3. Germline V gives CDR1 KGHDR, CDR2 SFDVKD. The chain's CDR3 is CATSDSGRGTQYF. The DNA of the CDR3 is TGTGCCACCAGTGATTCCGGGAGGGGGACGCAGTATTTT.

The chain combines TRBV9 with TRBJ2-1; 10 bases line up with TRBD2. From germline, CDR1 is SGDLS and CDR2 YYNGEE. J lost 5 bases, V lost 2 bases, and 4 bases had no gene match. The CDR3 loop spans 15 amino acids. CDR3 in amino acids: CASSVTSGVNNEQFF. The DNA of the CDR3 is TGTGCCAGCAGCGTTACTAGCGGGGTGAACAATGAGCAGTTCTTC.

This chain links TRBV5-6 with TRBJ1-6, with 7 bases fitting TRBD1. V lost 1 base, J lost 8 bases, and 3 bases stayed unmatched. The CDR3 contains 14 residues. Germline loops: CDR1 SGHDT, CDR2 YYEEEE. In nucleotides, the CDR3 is TGTGCCAGCAGCTTGCAGGGGGTGTATTCACCCCTCCACTTT. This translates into CASSLQGVYSPLHF.

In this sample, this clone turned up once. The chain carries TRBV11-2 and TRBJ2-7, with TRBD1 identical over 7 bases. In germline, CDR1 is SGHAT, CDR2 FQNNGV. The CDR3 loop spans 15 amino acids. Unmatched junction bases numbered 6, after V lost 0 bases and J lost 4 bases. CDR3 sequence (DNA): TGTGCCAGCAGCTTAGAGGCGGACAGGTTTTACGAGCAGTACTTC. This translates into CASSLEADRFYEQYF.

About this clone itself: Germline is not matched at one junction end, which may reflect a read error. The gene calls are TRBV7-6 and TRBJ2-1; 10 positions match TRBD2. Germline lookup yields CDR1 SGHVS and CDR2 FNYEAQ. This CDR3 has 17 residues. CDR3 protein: CVSSSRRGLAGEVGQFF. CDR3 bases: TGTGTCAGCAGCTCACGCAGGGGGCTAGCGGGAGAAGTGGGGCAGTTCTTC.

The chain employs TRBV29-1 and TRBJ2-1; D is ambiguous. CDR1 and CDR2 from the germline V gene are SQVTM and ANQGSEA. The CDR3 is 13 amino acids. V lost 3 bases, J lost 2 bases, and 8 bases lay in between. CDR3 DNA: TGCAGCGTTGAGGGGAATACCTACAATGAGCAGTTCTTC. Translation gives CSVEGNTYNEQFF.

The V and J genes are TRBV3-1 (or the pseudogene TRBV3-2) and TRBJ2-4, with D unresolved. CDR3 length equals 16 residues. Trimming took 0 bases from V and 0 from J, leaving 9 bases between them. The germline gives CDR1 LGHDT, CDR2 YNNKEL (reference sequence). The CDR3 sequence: CASSQDVIRAKNIQYF. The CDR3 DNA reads TGTGCCAGCAGCCAAGACGTAATTCGAGCCAAAAACATTCAGTACTTC.

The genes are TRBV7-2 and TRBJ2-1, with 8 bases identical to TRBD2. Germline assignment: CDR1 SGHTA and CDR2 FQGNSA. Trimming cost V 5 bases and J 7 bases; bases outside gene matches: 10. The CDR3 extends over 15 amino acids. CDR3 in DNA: TGTGCCAGCAGCCTTAGCTCAGGCGGGGGGAATGAGCAGTTCTTC. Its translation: CASSLSSGGGNEQFF.

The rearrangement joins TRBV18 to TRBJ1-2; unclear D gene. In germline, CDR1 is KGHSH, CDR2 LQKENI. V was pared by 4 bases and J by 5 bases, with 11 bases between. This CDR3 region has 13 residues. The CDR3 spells CASSRVSDYGYTF. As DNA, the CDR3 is TGTGCCAGCTCACGGGTTTCCGATTATGGCTACACCTTC.

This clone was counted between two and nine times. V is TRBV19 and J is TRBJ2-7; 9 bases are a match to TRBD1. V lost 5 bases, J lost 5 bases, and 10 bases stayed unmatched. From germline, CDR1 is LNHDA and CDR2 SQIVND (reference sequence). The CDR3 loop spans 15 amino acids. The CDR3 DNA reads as TGTGCCAGTAGTTCGGACAGGGGAAGTTTTGACGAGCAGTACTTC. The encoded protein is CASSSDRGSFDEQYF.

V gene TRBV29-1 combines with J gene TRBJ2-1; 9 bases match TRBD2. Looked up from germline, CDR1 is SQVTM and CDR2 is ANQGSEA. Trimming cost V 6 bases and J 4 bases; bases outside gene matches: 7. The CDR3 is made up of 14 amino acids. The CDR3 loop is CSVLGLALYNEQFF. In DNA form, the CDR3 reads TGCAGCGTCCTTGGACTAGCGTTGTACAATGAGCAGTTCTTC.

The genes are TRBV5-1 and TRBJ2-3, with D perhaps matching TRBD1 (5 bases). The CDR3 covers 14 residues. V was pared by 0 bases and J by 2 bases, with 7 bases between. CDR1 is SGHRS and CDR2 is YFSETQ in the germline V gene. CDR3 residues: CASSLDRNTDTQYF. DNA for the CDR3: TGCGCCAGCAGCTTGGACAGGAACACAGATACGCAGTATTTT.

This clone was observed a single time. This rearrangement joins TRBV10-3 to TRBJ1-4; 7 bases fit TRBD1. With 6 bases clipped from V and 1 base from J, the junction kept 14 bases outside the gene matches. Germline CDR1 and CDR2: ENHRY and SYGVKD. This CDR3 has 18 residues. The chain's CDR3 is CAIRSVGTEAETNEKLFF. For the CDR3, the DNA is TGTGCCATCAGGTCGGTGGGGACAGAGGCGGAAACTAATGAAAAACTGTTTTTT.

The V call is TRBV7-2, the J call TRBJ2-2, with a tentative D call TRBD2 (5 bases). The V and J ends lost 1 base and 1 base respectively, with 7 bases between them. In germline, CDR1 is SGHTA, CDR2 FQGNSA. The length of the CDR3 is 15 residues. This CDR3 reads CASSLVLVNTGELFF. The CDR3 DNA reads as TGTGCCAGCAGCTTAGTACTAGTGAACACCGGGGAGCTGTTTTTT.

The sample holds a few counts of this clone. CDR3 in amino acids: CASRLGLGTEAFF. In nucleotides, the CDR3 is TGTGCCAGCAGACTCGGTTTGGGCACTGAAGCTTTCTTT. The chain links TRBV6-5 to TRBJ1-1; no firm D call. Germline V CDR1 and CDR2: MNHEY, SVGAGI. The CDR3 loop spans 13 amino acids. Between the trimmed V and J ends, which lost 6 bases and 4 bases, there was a span of 12 bases.

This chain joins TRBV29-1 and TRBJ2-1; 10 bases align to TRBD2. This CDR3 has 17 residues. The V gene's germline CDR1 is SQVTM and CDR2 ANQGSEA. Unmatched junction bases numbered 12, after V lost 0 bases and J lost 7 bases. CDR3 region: CSVEDRGLAVKTNEQFF. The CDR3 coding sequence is TGCAGCGTTGAAGATCGCGGACTAGCGGTCAAAACGAATGAGCAGTTCTTC.

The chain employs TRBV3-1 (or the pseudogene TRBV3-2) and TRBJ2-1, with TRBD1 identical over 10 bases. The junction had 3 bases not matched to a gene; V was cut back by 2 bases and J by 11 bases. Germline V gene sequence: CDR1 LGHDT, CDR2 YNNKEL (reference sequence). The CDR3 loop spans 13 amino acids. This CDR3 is CASSQTGQGKQFF. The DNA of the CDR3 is TGTGCCAGCAGCCAAACGGGACAGGGGAAGCAGTTCTTC.

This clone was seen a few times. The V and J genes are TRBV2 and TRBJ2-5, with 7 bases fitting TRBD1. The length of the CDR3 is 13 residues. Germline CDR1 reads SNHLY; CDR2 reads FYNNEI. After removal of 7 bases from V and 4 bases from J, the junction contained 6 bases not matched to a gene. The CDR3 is CASKGTGVETQYF. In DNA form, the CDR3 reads TGTGCCAGCAAGGGAACAGGGGTAGAGACCCAGTACTTC. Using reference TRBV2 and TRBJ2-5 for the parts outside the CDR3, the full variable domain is EPEVTQTPSHQVTQMGQEVILRCVPISNHLYFYWYRQILGQKVEFLVSFYNNEISEKSEIFDDQFSVERPDGSNFTLKIRSTKLEDSAMYFCASKGTGVETQYFGPGTRLLVL.

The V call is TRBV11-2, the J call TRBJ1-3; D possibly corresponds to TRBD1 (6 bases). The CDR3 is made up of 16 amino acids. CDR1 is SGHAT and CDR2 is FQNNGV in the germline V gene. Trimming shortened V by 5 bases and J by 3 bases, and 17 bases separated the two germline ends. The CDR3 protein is CASSQDAGAGGNTIYF. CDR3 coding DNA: TGTGCCAGCAGCCAGGACGCAGGGGCCGGTGGAAACACCATATATTTT.

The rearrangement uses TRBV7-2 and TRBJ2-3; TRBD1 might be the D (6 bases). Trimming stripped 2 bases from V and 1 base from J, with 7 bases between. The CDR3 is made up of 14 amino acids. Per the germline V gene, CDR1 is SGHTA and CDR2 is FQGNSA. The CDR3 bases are TGTGCCAGCAGCTTACAGGGGCGCACAGATACGCAGTATTTT. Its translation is CASSLQGRTDTQYF.

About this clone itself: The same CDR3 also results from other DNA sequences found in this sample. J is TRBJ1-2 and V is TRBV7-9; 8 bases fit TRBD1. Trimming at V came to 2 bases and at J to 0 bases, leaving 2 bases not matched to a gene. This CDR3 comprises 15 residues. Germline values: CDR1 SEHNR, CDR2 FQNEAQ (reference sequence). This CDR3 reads CASSLSQGANYGYTF. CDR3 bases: TGTGCCAGCAGCTTATCACAGGGGGCTAACTATGGCTACACCTTC.

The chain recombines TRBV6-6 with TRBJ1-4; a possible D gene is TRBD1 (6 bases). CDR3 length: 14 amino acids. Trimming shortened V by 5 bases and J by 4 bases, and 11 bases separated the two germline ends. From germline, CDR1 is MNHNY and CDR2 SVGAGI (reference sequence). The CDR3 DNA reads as TGTGCCAGCAGTCCCGGACAGAGTAATGAAAAACTGTTTTTT. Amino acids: CASSPGQSNEKLFF.

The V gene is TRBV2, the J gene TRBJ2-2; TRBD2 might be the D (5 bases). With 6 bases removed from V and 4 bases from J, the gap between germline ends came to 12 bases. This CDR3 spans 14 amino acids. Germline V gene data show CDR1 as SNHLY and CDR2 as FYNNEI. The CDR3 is CASRWEKGTGELFF. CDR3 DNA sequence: TGTGCCAGCAGGTGGGAGAAAGGCACCGGGGAGCTGTTTTTT.

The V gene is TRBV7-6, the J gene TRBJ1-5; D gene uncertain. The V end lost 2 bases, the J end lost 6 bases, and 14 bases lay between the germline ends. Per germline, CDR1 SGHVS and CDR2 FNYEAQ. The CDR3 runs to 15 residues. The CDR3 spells CASSLNSYAGQPQHF. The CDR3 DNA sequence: TGTGCCAGCAGCTTAAATAGCTACGCGGGTCAGCCCCAGCATTTT.

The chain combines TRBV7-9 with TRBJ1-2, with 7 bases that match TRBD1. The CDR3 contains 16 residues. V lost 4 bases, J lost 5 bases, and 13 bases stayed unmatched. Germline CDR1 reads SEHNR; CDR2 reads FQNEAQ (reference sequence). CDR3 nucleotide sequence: TGTGCCAGCAGCTCTACCGGGACAGAAAAAGCTTATGGCTACACCTTC. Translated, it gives CASSSTGTEKAYGYTF.

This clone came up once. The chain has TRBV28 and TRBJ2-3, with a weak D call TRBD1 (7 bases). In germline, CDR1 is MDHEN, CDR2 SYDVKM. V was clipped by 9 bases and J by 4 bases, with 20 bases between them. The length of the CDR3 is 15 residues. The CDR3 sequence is CASRGGGQGADTQYF. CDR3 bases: TGTGCCAGTCGAGGAGGGGGGCAGGGGGCAGATACGCAGTATTTT.

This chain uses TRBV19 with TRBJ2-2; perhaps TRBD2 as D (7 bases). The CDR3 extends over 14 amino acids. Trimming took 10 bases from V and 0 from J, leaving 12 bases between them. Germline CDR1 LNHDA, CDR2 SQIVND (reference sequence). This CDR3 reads CATREGANTGELFF. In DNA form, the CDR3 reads TGTGCCACGAGGGAGGGGGCGAACACCGGGGAGCTGTTTTTT.

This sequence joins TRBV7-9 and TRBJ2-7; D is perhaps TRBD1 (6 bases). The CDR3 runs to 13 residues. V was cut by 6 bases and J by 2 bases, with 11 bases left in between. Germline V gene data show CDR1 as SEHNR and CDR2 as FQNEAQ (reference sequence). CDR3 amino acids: CASRLDSTYEQYF. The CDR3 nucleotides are TGTGCCAGCAGATTGGACAGTACCTACGAGCAGTACTTC.

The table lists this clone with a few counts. CDR3 sequence reads: CASSSGQDLEDTEAFF. The DNA for the CDR3 is TGTGCCAGTAGTAGCGGACAGGACCTGGAGGACACTGAAGCTTTCTTT. The rearrangement links TRBV19 to TRBJ1-1; 7 positions match TRBD1. The CDR3 length is 16 residues. J gave up 3 bases and V 4 bases, and 11 bases lay outside the gene matches. From germline, CDR1 is LNHDA and CDR2 SQIVND (reference sequence).